This T cell receptor beta chain emerged from a study of T cells in Graves' hyperthyroidism and ophthalmopathy. Using RNA transcripts as the source, TCR beta CDR3 regions were amplified. The primer set for the first-round RT-PCR of the TCR CDR3 was HTBI. One entry per CDR3 protein, called by TCRdb with MiXCR from the multiplex PCR reads. Of a few hundred thousand distinct CDR3 sequences listed, around 20% are singletons. Notes on this clonotype: Germline and junction disagree at one end, which may indicate a read error.

The CDR3 runs to 12 residues. Germline values: CDR1 MGHDK, CDR2 SYGVNS. Together with thyroid ultrasound, orbital computed tomography, serum thyroxine and TRAb, clinical symptoms were used for diagnoses. The chain links TRBV25-1 to TRBJ2-7; possible D gene TRBD2, 6 bases. Input material: blood. This TCR derives from a man aged 18 to 30 with Graves' hyperthyroidism. CDR3 protein: CASTLGGPREDF. The CDR3 coding sequence is TGTGCCAGCACCCTGGGGGGACCTCGAGAGGACTTC.